The 32 T cell receptor beta chains below all came from one sample that was sequenced in a study of human T cells and chemical hapten exposure. The time point is: patch test 1, 2 weeks after DPC sensitization. Indicated treatment: therapeutic diphenylcyclopropenone sensitization with weekly scalp DPC. From the RACE reads, TCRdb called clonotypes with MiXCR, one entry per CDR3 protein. The repertoire has roughly 120,000 distinct CDR3 sequences, roughly 13% of them found once; the top ten carry approximately 0.89%. The starting material was whole blood, obtained in connection with sensitization to the hapten diphenylcyclopropenone (DPC). The receptor set was obtained from a man aged 18 to 29 with alopecia areata. Some clones in this sample may be carry-over from other donors' samples.

This clonotype was picked up a small number of times. V is TRBV12-3 or TRBV12-4 and J is TRBJ1-4; TRBD1 matches at 7 bases. The ends lost 4 bases at V and 7 bases at J; junction bases unmatched: 6. The CDR3 extends over 14 amino acids. In DNA, the CDR3 is TGTGCCAGCAGTTCGATAGGGGGCGTTGAAAAACTGTTTTTT. Amino acids: CASSSIGGVEKLFF.

The J gene is TRBJ2-7, the V gene TRBV7-9, with 8 bases lining up with TRBD2. The CDR3 runs 14 residues. Germline values: CDR1 SEHNR, CDR2 FQNEAQ (reference sequence). Trimming cost V 7 bases and J 5 bases; bases outside gene matches: 10. The CDR3 reads CASTTLGLAHEQYV. The CDR3 nucleotides read TGTGCCAGCACCACCCTTGGACTAGCCCACGAGCAGTACGTC.

The chain links TRBV6-2 or TRBV6-3 to TRBJ1-1, with 7 bases identical to TRBD1. Germline CDR1 is MNHEY and CDR2 is SVGEGT. The CDR3 contains 12 residues. Trimming removed 7 bases from V and 9 bases from J; junction bases left unmatched: 8. CDR3 region: CASTRTGEKAFF. CDR3 DNA sequence: TGTGCCAGCACCCGAACAGGGGAAAAAGCTTTCTTT.

As DNA, the CDR3 is TGCGCCAGCAGCCGCGCCGGGACAGGGACCTACGAGCAGTACTTC. Translated, it gives CASSRAGTGTYEQYF. The chain uses TRBV4-3 and TRBJ2-7; 9 bases match TRBD1. V dropped 4 bases and J dropped 2; count of bases not matched to a gene: 6. From germline, CDR1 is LGHNA and CDR2 YSLEER. There are 15 residues in the CDR3.

This clonotype was seen only a few times. The chain is built from TRBV2 and TRBJ2-7, with D perhaps given as TRBD1 or TRBD2 (5 bases each). Trimming stripped 4 bases from V and 6 bases from J, with 10 bases between. The CDR3 length is 12 residues. Germline CDR1 and CDR2: SNHLY and FYNNEI. CDR3 protein: CASSAGPVEQYV. The CDR3 DNA sequence: TGTGCCAGCAGTGCGGGACCGGTCGAGCAGTACGTC.

The chain carries TRBV11-3 and TRBJ2-5, with 11 bases lining up with TRBD1. This CDR3 region has 15 residues. The V and J ends lost 4 bases and 4 bases, in that order; junction bases with no gene match: 5. Germline lookup yields CDR1 SGHNT and CDR2 YENEEA. The CDR3 is CASSSPGQGVETQYF. The CDR3, as DNA: TGTGCCAGCAGCTCGCCGGGACAGGGGGTAGAGACCCAGTACTTC. The variable domain in full, completed from reference TRBV11-3 and TRBJ2-5, reads EAGVVQSPRYKIIEKKQPVAFWCNPISGHNTLYWYLQNLGQGPELLIRYENEEAVDDSQLPKDRFSAERLKGVDSTLKIQPAELGDSAVYLCASSSPGQGVETQYFGPGTRLLVL.

This clonotype has only a few counts. V gene TRBV15 combines with J gene TRBJ2-3, with 10 bases fitting TRBD2. With 0 bases clipped from V and 10 bases from J, the junction kept 7 bases outside the gene matches. The germline V gene has CDR1 LNHNV and CDR2 YYDKDF (reference sequence). The CDR3 is 15 residues long. The CDR3 here is CATSREASGGTPQYF. The CDR3 nucleotides read TGTGCCACCAGCAGAGAAGCTAGCGGGGGCACTCCGCAGTATTTT. Full variable domain (rest looked up from reference TRBV15 and TRBJ2-3): DAMVIQNPRYQVTQFGKPVTLSCSQTLNHNVMYWYQQKSSQAPKLLFHYYDKDFNNEADTPDNFQSRRPNTSFCFLDIRSPGLGDTAMYLCATSREASGGTPQYFGPGTRLTVL.

This clonotype was detected a few times. The chain recombines TRBV20-1 with TRBJ1-2, with D unclear. Trimming pared 5 bases from V and 5 bases from J, leaving 12 bases between. This CDR3 is built from 12 residues. CDR1 is DFQATT and CDR2 is SNEGSKA in the germline V gene (reference sequence). CDR3 DNA: TGCAGTGCTCAACGGACGGAATATGGCTACACCTTC. Amino acids: CSAQRTEYGYTF.

This clonotype was observed a few times. The chain links TRBV6-5 to TRBJ2-4; no reliable D call. In germline, CDR1 is MNHEY, CDR2 SVGAGI. Trimming took off 0 bases at V and 7 bases at J, with 7 bases between the two ends. CDR3 length: 13 residues. Here the CDR3 DNA reads TGTGCCAGCAGTTACTCGACTGGTAACATTCAGTACTTC. Translating gives CASSYSTGNIQYF.

The sample holds a few counts of this clonotype. The V call is TRBV18, the J call TRBJ1-1; D call uncertain. Germline CDR1 reads KGHSH; CDR2 reads LQKENI. This CDR3 contains 11 residues. The V end lost 3 bases, the J end lost 6 bases, and 5 bases lay between the germline ends. The CDR3 loop is CASSPRSEAFF. CDR3 in DNA: TGTGCCAGCTCACCCCGCTCTGAAGCTTTCTTT.

CDR3 protein: CASSLGDRGNQPQHF. In DNA form, the CDR3 reads TGCGCCAGCAGCTTGGGGGACAGGGGCAATCAGCCCCAGCATTTT. The rearrangement joins TRBV5-1 to TRBJ1-5; TRBD1 matches at 9 bases. Per the germline V gene, CDR1 is SGHRS and CDR2 is YFSETQ. Trimming removed 0 bases from V and 2 bases from J; junction bases left unmatched: 0. CDR3 length: 15 amino acids.

This rearrangement joins TRBV25-1 to TRBJ2-3; D might be TRBD2 (6 bases). Germline values: CDR1 MGHDK, CDR2 SYGVNS. Trimming cost V 0 bases and J 1 base, with 17 bases left between them. CDR3 length: 18 residues. The CDR3 reads CASSEYYRAGRGTDTQYF. DNA of the CDR3: TGTGCCAGCAGTGAATACTACCGAGCGGGTAGGGGCACAGATACGCAGTATTTT.

The chain joins TRBV29-1 to TRBJ2-1; the match to TRBD1 covers 9 bases. Germline V gene sequence: CDR1 SQVTM, CDR2 ANQGSEA. The CDR3 has 14 residues. Unmatched junction bases numbered 10, after V lost 7 bases and J lost 6 bases. CDR3 sequence reads: CSGPGQGKSNEQFF. In DNA, the CDR3 is TGCAGCGGTCCGGGACAGGGAAAAAGCAATGAGCAGTTCTTC.

This clonotype was detected many times. The rearrangement uses TRBV9 and TRBJ2-6, with TRBD1 matching over 7 bases. The CDR3 is 16 amino acids. V trimming: 4 bases; J trimming: 0 bases; junction bases outside the gene matches: 4. In germline, CDR1 is SGDLS, CDR2 YYNGEE. The CDR3 DNA sequence: TGTGCCAGCAGCAACCACAGGGGCTCTGGGGCCAACGTCCTGACTTTC. Its protein is CASSNHRGSGANVLTF. Full variable domain (outside the CDR3, taken from reference TRBV9 and TRBJ2-6): DSGVTQTPKHLITATGQRVTLRCSPRSGDLSVYWYQQSLDQGLQFLIQYYNGEERAKGNILERFSAQQFPDLHSELNLSSLELGDSALYFCASSNHRGSGANVLTFGAGSRLTVL.

The chain carries TRBV29-1 and TRBJ1-1; 10 nucleotides line up with TRBD1. There are 13 residues in the CDR3. Germline V gene data show CDR1 as SQVTM and CDR2 as ANQGSEA. With V trimmed by 8 bases and J by 7 bases, 10 bases remained unmatched. CDR3 nucleotide sequence: TGCAGCTCCACCGGGACAGGGGTTGGTGAAGCTTTCTTT. It translates to CSSTGTGVGEAFF.

This clonotype was seen once. This sequence joins TRBV9 and TRBJ2-7; no clear D. The CDR3 extends over 12 amino acids. Trimming removed 7 bases at V and 0 bases at J, with 8 bases between. Per germline, CDR1 SGDLS and CDR2 YYNGEE. The CDR3 region has the DNA TGTGCCAGCTCGGGCGTCTCCTACGAGCAGTACTTC. It codes for CASSGVSYEQYF.

The genes are TRBV4-1 and TRBJ2-2; D may correspond to TRBD1 or TRBD2 (6 bases each). The CDR3 loop spans 15 amino acids. The germline V gene encodes CDR1 MGHRA and CDR2 YSYEKL. With 4 bases removed from V and 0 bases from J, the gap between germline ends came to 9 bases. For the CDR3, the DNA is TGCGCCAGCAGCCGCGGGACATCGAACACCGGGGAGCTGTTTTTT. Translating it yields CASSRGTSNTGELFF.

This clonotype has just a few counts. The J gene is TRBJ2-5, the V gene TRBV20-1; D is uncertain. Trimming stripped 8 bases from V and 2 bases from J, with 9 bases between. The CDR3 length is 11 residues. Germline loops: CDR1 DFQATT, CDR2 SNEGSKA (reference sequence). CDR3 coding DNA: TGCAGTCCCCCGTTGCAAGAGACCCAGTACTTC. Translation gives CSPPLQETQYF.

The rearrangement uses TRBV29-1 and TRBJ2-5; TRBD1 might be the D (5 bases). The V gene's germline CDR1 is SQVTM and CDR2 ANQGSEA. V lost 6 bases and J lost 1, with 12 bases in between. CDR3 size: 13 residues. In DNA, the CDR3 is TGCAGCGTCCTAGGCAGGGTCCAAGAGACCCAGTACTTC. As protein: CSVLGRVQETQYF.

This clonotype was seen ten or more times. V is TRBV6-2 or TRBV6-3 and J is TRBJ1-6, with a weak D call TRBD1 (5 bases). The CDR3 runs 14 residues. V lost 5 bases, J lost 8 bases, and 13 bases lay in between. CDR1 and CDR2 (germline): MNHEY, SVGEGT. The CDR3 region has the DNA TGTGCCAGCAGTCCCGGGACTGCGGATTCACCCCTCCACTTT. Its protein product is CASSPGTADSPLHF.

The V and J genes are TRBV19 and TRBJ2-3; possibly TRBD2 for D (5 bases). Trimming cost V 8 bases and J 2 bases, with 17 bases left between them. The CDR3 extends over 15 amino acids. Germline lookup yields CDR1 LNHDA and CDR2 SQIVND (reference sequence). CDR3 coding DNA: TGTGCCAGTCTCGGAGGTGTCAGAAACACAGATACGCAGTATTTT. Protein sequence: CASLGGVRNTDTQYF.

This chain uses TRBV19 with TRBJ2-2; no clear D gene. The germline CDR1 and CDR2 sequences are LNHDA and SQIVND (reference sequence). The CDR3 extends over 12 amino acids. Trimming removed 6 bases from V and 3 bases from J, with 5 bases in between. The CDR3 coding sequence is TGTGCCAGTAGAAAAGACACCGGGGAGCTGTTTTTT. This gives the protein CASRKDTGELFF. Complete variable domain (other parts from reference TRBV19 and TRBJ2-2): DGGITQSPKYLFRKEGQNVTLSCEQNLNHDAMYWYRQDPGQGLRLIYYSQIVNDFQKGDIAEGYSVSREKKESFPLTVTSAQKNPTAFYLCASRKDTGELFFGEGSRLTVL.

In this sample, this clonotype turned up many times. V is TRBV11-2 and J is TRBJ1-1; D is ambiguous. The CDR3 sequence is 17 residues long. Germline values: CDR1 SGHAT, CDR2 FQNNGV. Trimming pared 1 base from V and 4 bases from J, leaving 19 bases between. The CDR3 region is CASSLGGGLRVSTEAFF. The CDR3 nucleotides read TGTGCCAGCAGCTTAGGAGGCGGACTAAGGGTTTCCACTGAAGCTTTCTTT.

This clonotype was counted only a few times. The chain carries TRBV7-2 and TRBJ1-4; no clear D. CDR3 length equals 13 residues. V dropped 1 base and J dropped 10 bases, with 10 bases sitting between them. Per germline, CDR1 SGHTA and CDR2 FQGNSA. The DNA for the CDR3 is TGTGCCAGCAGCTTAGATAGCGGGGTAAAACTGTTTTTT. It encodes CASSLDSGVKLFF.

This clonotype was recorded a few times. V is TRBV2 and J is TRBJ1-1, with D possibly TRBD1 on 5 matching bases. This CDR3 is 13 amino acids long. From germline, CDR1 is SNHLY and CDR2 FYNNEI. Between the trimmed V and J ends, which lost 6 bases and 3 bases, there was a span of 11 bases. CDR3 sequence: CASRQGSHTEAFF. DNA for the CDR3: TGTGCCAGCAGGCAGGGTAGTCACACTGAAGCTTTCTTT.

The table lists this clonotype with many counts. The rearrangement uses TRBV28 and TRBJ1-6, with D maybe TRBD1 (6 bases). The germline gives CDR1 MDHEN, CDR2 SYDVKM. This CDR3 has 15 amino acids. The germline V and J ends were trimmed by 2 bases and 9 bases, with 14 bases remaining between them. The CDR3 nucleotides are TGTGCCAGCAGTTTACCGGGGGCGAGGTTTTCACCCCTCCACTTT. Protein product: CASSLPGARFSPLHF.

This chain joins TRBV6-5 and TRBJ1-2; a possible D gene is TRBD1 (5 bases). Germline assignment: CDR1 MNHEY and CDR2 SVGAGI. The CDR3 runs 13 residues. With 2 bases removed from V and 3 bases from J, the gap between germline ends came to 7 bases. CDR3 DNA: TGTGCCAGCAGTTACGGGGCCCACTATGGCTACACCTTC. Translation gives CASSYGAHYGYTF.

The chain combines TRBV24-1 with TRBJ1-5, with a possible D match to TRBD1 (6 bases). Per the germline V gene, CDR1 is KGHDR and CDR2 is SFDVKD. The CDR3 consists of 11 residues. The V end was cut by 4 bases, the J end by 16 bases, with 13 bases between. DNA of the CDR3: TGTGCCACCAGTGACTACACAGGGACCCATTTT. Translation gives CATSDYTGTHF.

This clonotype was counted between two and nine times. The chain uses TRBV3-1 and TRBJ2-5; D is possibly TRBD2 (6 bases). V lost 4 bases and J 4 bases, leaving 13 bases between the germline ends. There are 14 residues in the CDR3. Germline V gives CDR1 LGHDT, CDR2 YNNKEL (reference sequence). The CDR3 DNA reads as TGTGCCAGCAGCCCCCTGGAGGGGCTAGAGACCCAGTACTTC. Amino acid sequence: CASSPLEGLETQYF.

This clonotype was picked up a small number of times. The V and J genes are TRBV29-1 and TRBJ1-3; a possible D gene is TRBD1 (6 bases). The V and J ends lost 3 bases and 3 bases respectively, with 9 bases between them. CDR1 SQVTM and CDR2 ANQGSEA come from the germline V gene. The CDR3 spans 13 residues. In DNA, the CDR3 is TGCAGCGTTGATTCAGGGGATGGAAACACCATATATTTT. It is translated as CSVDSGDGNTIYF. The full variable domain, rest sourced from reference TRBV29-1 and TRBJ1-3, is SAVISQKPSRDICQRGTSLTIQCQVDSQVTMMFWYRQQPGQSLTLIATANQGSEATYESGFVIDKFPISRPNLTFSTLTVSNMSPEDSSIYLCSVDSGDGNTIYFGEGSWLTVV.

This clonotype was counted a few times. V is TRBV12-3 or TRBV12-4 and J is TRBJ2-2; 9 positions agree with TRBD1. The CDR3 covers 16 residues. V lost 4 bases to trimming and J lost 7 bases; unmatched junction nucleotides: 10. The CDR3 protein is CASSSSYRGRNGELFF. For the CDR3, the DNA is TGTGCCAGCAGTTCCTCCTACAGGGGGCGGAACGGGGAGCTGTTTTTT.

The chain recombines TRBV11-2 with TRBJ2-5, with unresolved D. Per germline, CDR1 SGHAT and CDR2 FQNNGV. V lost 6 bases and J lost 0, with 8 bases in between. The CDR3 totals 13 residues. The CDR3 region has the DNA TGTGCCAGCAGAGCAAAACACCAAGAGACCCAGTACTTC. Translation: CASRAKHQETQYF.